The T cell receptor beta chain under discussion was sequenced for a study of regulatory T cells in long-lasting Graves disease. Time point meaning: newly diagnosed GD, antithyroid drugs for less than 3 months. The TCR library was made from RNA extracted from PBMCs. Diagnosing Graves' disease relied on the American Thyroid Association guidelines. The length of the CDR3 is 13 residues. Trimming took 6 bases from V and 6 from J, leaving 15 bases between them. CDR1 and CDR2 from the germline V gene are MNHEY and SMNVEV (reference sequence). This clonotype has at least ten counts. To make TCR beta libraries, researchers used iRepertoire HTBI primers and Arm-PCR of CDR3 regions. TCRdb independently ran MiXCR on the multiplex PCR reads; one entry per CDR3 protein. The sample has under 300,000 distinct CDR3 sequences; 20% to 25% are singletons.

The gene calls are TRBV27 and TRBJ2-7, with D tentatively TRBD1 (5 bases). This specimen consisted of peripheral blood mononuclear cells (PBMCs), obtained at new diagnosis, from a patient treated with antithyroid drugs. This clonotype originated in a female donor with Graves disease. CDR3 bases: TGTGCCAGCAGGCTCCTCGGACACCGCGAGCAGTACTTC. It encodes CASRLLGHREQYF.